The 13 T cell receptor beta chains below were found in one sample sequenced in a study of blood T cell repertoires in COVID-19. Sequenced by immunoSEQ multiplex PCR; TCRdb stores in-frame clones only, minus some. The sample lists about 170,000 clones; roughly 84% were seen once. The sequenced material came from peripheral blood. The source is a woman aged 70-85 years with COVID-19, enrolled during active disease.

This clone was seen a few times. The V call is TRBV28, the J call TRBJ1-2, with D possibly being TRBD1 (5 bases). Trimming took 6 bases from V and 4 from J, leaving 21 bases between them. CDR1 MDHEN and CDR2 SYDVKM come from the germline V gene. This CDR3 region has 16 residues. CDR3 in DNA: TGTGCCAGCAGACCGGATCGGGGGGGAAGGGTCTATGGCTACACCTTC. It encodes CASRPDRGGRVYGYTF.

The chain links TRBV13 to TRBJ2-1; 9 nucleotides agree with TRBD2. Germline lookup yields CDR1 PRHDT and CDR2 FYEKMQ (reference sequence). CDR3 length: 16 amino acids. Unmatched junction bases numbered 0, after V lost 0 bases and J lost 0 bases. CDR3 coding DNA: TGTGCCAGCAGCTTAGGGACTAGCGGCTCCTACAATGAGCAGTTCTTC. Its protein is CASSLGTSGSYNEQFF.

V gene TRBV4-1 combines with J gene TRBJ1-6; the match to TRBD1 covers 9 bases. CDR1 and CDR2 (germline): MGHRA, YSYEKL. The CDR3 is 16 residues long. V trimming: 3 bases; J trimming: 7 bases; junction bases outside the gene matches: 7. CDR3 residues: CASSHLGQGRNSPLHF. The CDR3 DNA reads TGCGCCAGCAGCCATCTCGGACAGGGGCGAAATTCACCCCTCCACTTT.

The chain has TRBV19 and TRBJ1-5, with 7 bases that match TRBD1. J gave up 1 base and V 10 bases, and 4 bases lay outside the gene matches. CDR1 is LNHDA and CDR2 is SQIVND in the germline V gene (reference sequence). The CDR3 runs 13 residues. The CDR3 DNA reads as TGTGCCACTCAGGGGGACAGCAATCAGCCCCAGCATTTT. It translates to CATQGDSNQPQHF.

The chain uses TRBV9 and TRBJ2-1; D possibly corresponds to TRBD2 (6 bases). The CDR3 extends over 14 amino acids. V dropped 1 base and J dropped 8 bases, with 13 bases sitting between them. CDR1 and CDR2 (germline): SGDLS, YYNGEE. DNA of the CDR3: TGTGCCAGCAGCGTAAGGACTATTGGGGATGAGCAGTTCTTC. Translating gives CASSVRTIGDEQFF. Looking up the rest from reference TRBV9 and TRBJ2-1 gives the full variable domain: DSGVTQTPKHLITATGQRVTLRCSPRSGDLSVYWYQQSLDQGLQFLIQYYNGEERAKGNILERFSAQQFPDLHSELNLSSLELGDSALYFCASSVRTIGDEQFFGPGTRLTVL.

The chain recombines TRBV9 with TRBJ2-3; 8 nucleotides line up with TRBD1. Germline CDR1 and CDR2: SGDLS and YYNGEE. The J segment lost 3 bases and the V segment lost 0 bases, leaving 0 bases of the junction unmatched. The CDR3 is 14 amino acids. As DNA, the CDR3 is TGTGCCAGCAGCGTAGGACAGGGGACAGATACGCAGTATTTT. This translates into CASSVGQGTDTQYF.

The chain combines TRBV28 with TRBJ1-2; 10 positions match TRBD1. The CDR3 runs to 15 residues. V shed 5 bases and J 3 bases; nucleotides not matched to a gene: 6. Germline values: CDR1 MDHEN, CDR2 SYDVKM. The CDR3 is CASSPRQGADYGYTF. Here the CDR3 DNA reads TGTGCCAGCAGTCCACGACAGGGGGCCGACTATGGCTACACCTTC.

The chain joins TRBV28 to TRBJ2-7; 8 bases map to TRBD2. The CDR3 is 12 residues long. Germline V gene data show CDR1 as MDHEN and CDR2 as SYDVKM. The V and J ends lost 5 bases and 6 bases, in that order; junction bases with no gene match: 3. The CDR3 protein is CASSRTSFEQYF. CDR3 bases: TGTGCCAGCAGTAGGACTAGCTTCGAGCAGTACTTC.

This chain links TRBV7-2 with TRBJ1-2, with D possibly TRBD1 on 5 matching bases. There are 16 residues in the CDR3. CDR1 and CDR2 from the germline V gene are SGHTA and FQGNSA. V lost 5 bases and J lost 8, with 24 bases in between. CDR3 sequence (DNA): TGTGCCAGCAGCCCATCCGACCCCAGGGCACGTGGGGGCTACACCTTC. Its protein is CASSPSDPRARGGYTF.

This clone was counted between two and nine times. V is TRBV30 and J is TRBJ1-5; 9 bases agree with TRBD1. J lost 7 bases, V lost 5 bases, and 12 bases had no gene match. Germline lookup yields CDR1 GTSNPN and CDR2 SVGIG (reference sequence). This CDR3 is 15 amino acids long. The CDR3: CAWAPGTGSLQPQHF. The CDR3 nucleotides are TGTGCCTGGGCCCCCGGGACAGGGTCTCTCCAGCCCCAGCATTTT. The full variable domain, its missing parts supplied by reference TRBV30 and TRBJ1-5, is SQTIHQWPATLVQPVGSPLSLECTVEGTSNPNLYWYRQAAGRGLQLLFYSVGIGQISSEVPQNLSASRPQDRQFILSSKKLLLSDSGFYLCAWAPGTGSLQPQHFGDGTRLSIL.

This chain joins TRBV5-1 and TRBJ1-2; 8 bases are a match to TRBD1. The CDR3 spans 13 residues. Per the germline V gene, CDR1 is SGHRS and CDR2 is YFSETQ. The J segment lost 3 bases and the V segment lost 4 bases, leaving 2 bases of the junction unmatched. The CDR3 DNA reads as TGCGCCAGCAGCCAGACAGGGGACTATGGCTACACCTTC. It is translated as CASSQTGDYGYTF. The full variable domain, with the rest looked up from reference TRBV5-1 and TRBJ1-2, is KAGVTQTPRYLIKTRGQQVTLSCSPISGHRSVSWYQQTPGQGLQFLFEYFSETQRNKGNFPGRFSGRQFSNSRSEMNVSTLELGDSALYLCASSQTGDYGYTFGSGTRLTVV.

The chain recombines TRBV7-2 with TRBJ1-4; D may be TRBD1 (6 bases). Trimming removed 5 bases from V and 5 bases from J, with 9 bases in between. Germline lookup yields CDR1 SGHTA and CDR2 FQGNSA. The CDR3 contains 13 residues. Written as DNA, the CDR3 is TGTGCCAGCAGCCCACAGGGAAATGAAAAACTGTTTTTT. Protein product: CASSPQGNEKLFF.

This rearrangement joins TRBV5-5 to TRBJ1-4; no clear D. The CDR3 consists of 14 residues. V was trimmed by 7 bases and J by 6 bases, leaving 16 bases between them. Germline V gene lookup returns CDR1 SGHKS and CDR2 YYEKEE (reference sequence). In DNA form, the CDR3 reads TGTGCCAGCTCCGTTCTGAGGCCGGATGAAAAACTGTTTTTT. Translating gives CASSVLRPDEKLFF. The whole variable domain, filled in from reference TRBV5-5 and TRBJ1-4, reads DAGVTQSPTHLIKTRGQQVTLRCSPISGHKSVSWYQQVLGQGPQFIFQYYEKEERGRGNFPDRFSARQFPNYSSELNVNALLLGDSALYLCASSVLRPDEKLFFGSGTQLSVL.